This entry lists 20 T cell receptor beta chains sequenced from one sample in a study of T-cell memory formation after mild COVID-19. TCRdb used MiXCR to reprocess the 5' RACE reads, holding one entry per CDR3 protein. The table shows about 180,000 distinct CDR3 sequences, with approximately 18% occurring only once. Sequencing input: PBMCs or a T cell subset sorted from them (not recorded which). These TCRs come from a young man who had mild COVID-19 (a few samples of this study predate the infection). Cell type and time point are not known.

This clonotype was seen a few times. The chain has TRBV7-9 and TRBJ2-1; TRBD1 might be the D (6 bases). Per the germline V gene, CDR1 is SEHNR and CDR2 is FQNEAQ (reference sequence). Trimming cost V 4 bases and J 4 bases, with 14 bases left between them. The CDR3 is made up of 15 amino acids. The CDR3 loop is CASSSRGSEYNEQFF. CDR3 nucleotide sequence: TGTGCCAGCAGCTCGAGGGGGTCTGAATACAATGAGCAGTTCTTC.

The rearrangement links TRBV7-2 to TRBJ1-2; D gene uncertain. The CDR3 length is 16 residues. The germline V gene has CDR1 SGHTA and CDR2 FQGNSA. V was pared by 1 base and J by 8 bases, with 20 bases between. The CDR3 is CASSLGAGVGYYGYTF. In nucleotides, the CDR3 is TGTGCCAGCAGCTTAGGGGCTGGGGTTGGTTATTACGGCTACACCTTC.

This clonotype has only a few counts. CDR3 coding DNA: TGTGCCAGCACCGGGAGTAGGGCTTCAGATACGCAGTATTTT. It is translated as CASTGSRASDTQYF. This rearrangement joins TRBV9 to TRBJ2-3; maybe TRBD2 (6 bases). CDR1 is SGDLS, CDR2 YYNGEE, per germline. The CDR3 runs to 14 residues. Trimming took off 6 bases at V and 4 bases at J, with 15 bases between the two ends.

The chain combines TRBV5-1 with TRBJ2-1; 8 bases are a match to TRBD2. Germline-derived CDR1 and CDR2 are SGHRS and YFSETQ. V trimming: 4 bases; J trimming: 1 base; junction bases outside the gene matches: 7. CDR3 size: 16 residues. The CDR3 DNA reads TGCGCCAGCAGCCCTACACCGGGGGGGTCCTACAATGAGCAGTTCTTC. Translating gives CASSPTPGGSYNEQFF.

There are a few counts of this clonotype. The chain combines TRBV20-1 with TRBJ1-3, with D hard to call. Trimming shortened V by 2 bases and J by 8 bases, and 16 bases separated the two germline ends. Germline values: CDR1 DFQATT, CDR2 SNEGSKA (reference sequence). The CDR3 contains 14 residues. CDR3 DNA: TGCAGTGCTAGACCGACTGTCATCTGGGACACCATATATTTT. Translated: CSARPTVIWDTIYF.

The chain joins TRBV5-1 to TRBJ2-5; 8 bases fit TRBD1. CDR1 SGHRS and CDR2 YFSETQ come from the germline V gene. V dropped 4 bases and J dropped 5; count of bases not matched to a gene: 4. CDR3 size: 13 residues. The CDR3 is CASSPDRAETQYF. CDR3 DNA: TGCGCCAGCAGCCCGGACAGGGCGGAGACCCAGTACTTC. Full variable domain (rest looked up from reference TRBV5-1 and TRBJ2-5): KAGVTQTPRYLIKTRGQQVTLSCSPISGHRSVSWYQQTPGQGLQFLFEYFSETQRNKGNFPGRFSGRQFSNSRSEMNVSTLELGDSALYLCASSPDRAETQYFGPGTRLLVL.

This clonotype has more than one count but fewer than ten. This chain joins TRBV7-9 and TRBJ2-1, with 8 bases identical to TRBD1. V lost 4 bases, J lost 9 bases, and 11 bases stayed unmatched. CDR3 length: 15 residues. CDR1 SEHNR and CDR2 FQNEAQ come from the germline V gene (reference sequence). CDR3: CASSSRDRYGFEQFF. CDR3 DNA: TGTGCCAGCAGCTCCCGGGACAGGTATGGGTTTGAGCAGTTCTTC.

The chain has TRBV4-1 and TRBJ2-1, with D possibly being TRBD2 (6 bases). The germline gives CDR1 MGHRA, CDR2 YSYEKL. The germline V and J ends were trimmed by 4 bases and 9 bases, with 16 bases remaining between them. The CDR3 consists of 14 residues. DNA for the CDR3: TGCGCCAGCAGCCCGGGACTGGGCCTCAGTGAGCAGTTCTTC. Amino acids: CASSPGLGLSEQFF.

The genes are TRBV24-1 and TRBJ2-2; D uncertain. V was pared by 10 bases and J by 5 bases, with 10 bases between. This CDR3 contains 12 residues. Germline V gene sequence: CDR1 KGHDR, CDR2 SFDVKD. This CDR3 reads CATGTGTGELFF. Written as DNA, the CDR3 is TGTGCCACAGGAACCGGGACCGGGGAGCTGTTTTTT.

The chain recombines TRBV6-5 with TRBJ2-4; D remains unclear. Germline V CDR1 and CDR2: MNHEY, SVGAGI. The CDR3 spans 13 residues. V was shortened by 6 bases and J by 5 bases, with 11 bases between the two germline ends. The CDR3 protein is CASSRLAENIQYF. CDR3 sequence (DNA): TGTGCCAGCAGCCGCCTCGCGGAAAACATTCAGTACTTC.

This clonotype appeared a few times. The chain combines TRBV20-1 with TRBJ2-3, with D maybe TRBD2 (7 bases). V gave up 6 bases and J gave up 5 bases, with 12 bases separating them. Germline V lookup: CDR1 DFQATT, CDR2 SNEGSKA (reference sequence). This CDR3 contains 12 residues. The CDR3 DNA is TGCAGTGCCATCGGGGGGCGAGATACGCAGTATTTT. Translating gives CSAIGGRDTQYF.

This chain uses TRBV7-2 with TRBJ2-7; TRBD2 matches 8 bases. The CDR3 has 17 residues. Unmatched junction bases numbered 14, after V lost 5 bases and J lost 2 bases. Germline CDR1 and CDR2: SGHTA and FQGNSA. CDR3 nucleotides: TGTGCCAGCAGCACCCGGGGAAGCGGGGGACTAACCTACGAGCAGTACTTC. Encoded protein: CASSTRGSGGLTYEQYF.

This clonotype was detected a few times. V is TRBV5-1 and J is TRBJ2-1; D is ambiguous. Deletions cut 4 bases from V and 7 bases from J, with 18 bases between. Germline CDR1 SGHRS, CDR2 YFSETQ. CDR3 size: 15 residues. DNA of the CDR3: TGCGCCAGCAGCCCCTCGCCGGAGAGAAGGAATGAGCAGTTCTTC. Encoded protein: CASSPSPERRNEQFF. Variable domain in full (rest from reference TRBV5-1 and TRBJ2-1): KAGVTQTPRYLIKTRGQQVTLSCSPISGHRSVSWYQQTPGQGLQFLFEYFSETQRNKGNFPGRFSGRQFSNSRSEMNVSTLELGDSALYLCASSPSPERRNEQFFGPGTRLTVL.

This clonotype was picked up many times. This rearrangement joins TRBV12-3 or TRBV12-4 to TRBJ2-3; 7 nucleotides agree with TRBD2. There are 14 residues in the CDR3. V shed 3 bases and J 9 bases; nucleotides not matched to a gene: 9. CDR3 DNA: TGTGCCAGCAGTTTTTTCGGCGGGGGAAGGACGCAGTATTTT. Encoded protein: CASSFFGGGRTQYF.

This clonotype was detected a few times. The gene calls are TRBV20-1 and TRBJ2-5, with D uncertain. V lost 4 bases and J 1 base, leaving 7 bases between the germline ends. The germline V gene has CDR1 DFQATT and CDR2 SNEGSKA (reference sequence). This CDR3 contains 12 residues. In DNA form, the CDR3 reads TGCAGTGCTACCTCCCTCCAAGAGACCCAGTACTTC. This encodes CSATSLQETQYF.

V and J are TRBV19 and TRBJ1-1; 11 bases match TRBD1. Germline V gene sequence: CDR1 LNHDA, CDR2 SQIVND (reference sequence). V lost 5 bases, J lost 8 bases, and 10 bases stayed unmatched. The length of the CDR3 is 15 residues. The CDR3: CASSDQIRTGGEAFF. CDR3 DNA sequence: TGTGCCAGTAGTGACCAGATTCGGACAGGGGGCGAAGCTTTCTTT.

This clonotype was found once. J is TRBJ1-1 and V is TRBV18; the D gene is possibly TRBD1 (6 bases). The CDR3 extends over 14 amino acids. Germline CDR1 and CDR2: KGHSH and LQKENI. Trimming pared 3 bases from V and 4 bases from J, leaving 12 bases between. This chain's CDR3 is CASSPTTGFTEAFF. The CDR3 DNA sequence: TGTGCCAGCTCACCTACCACAGGGTTCACTGAAGCTTTCTTT.

There are many counts of this clonotype. The gene calls are TRBV2 and TRBJ2-1; D possibly matches TRBD1 or TRBD2 (6 bases each). The germline V and J ends were trimmed by 9 bases and 8 bases, with 11 bases remaining between them. The CDR3 spans 11 residues. Germline CDR1 is SNHLY and CDR2 is FYNNEI. Written as DNA, the CDR3 is TGTGCCAGTTCGGGGGCGGATGAGCAGTTCTTC. Translating it yields CASSGADEQFF.

This clonotype has a handful of counts. The V call is TRBV7-9, the J call TRBJ1-2; D is perhaps TRBD1 (5 bases). With 5 bases removed from V and 7 bases from J, the gap between germline ends came to 20 bases. This CDR3 contains 15 residues. Per the germline V gene, CDR1 is SEHNR and CDR2 is FQNEAQ (reference sequence). The CDR3 loop is CASSAFQGGYSGYTF. In DNA, the CDR3 is TGTGCCAGCAGCGCCTTCCAGGGCGGGTACAGTGGCTACACCTTC.

This clonotype was observed a few times. This chain uses TRBV28 with TRBJ1-6; maybe TRBD1 (6 bases). The germline V gene encodes CDR1 MDHEN and CDR2 SYDVKM. This CDR3 spans 14 amino acids. Between the trimmed V and J ends, which lost 5 bases and 8 bases, there was a span of 13 bases. As DNA, the CDR3 is TGTGCCAGCAGTCCCGCAGGGGCCCATTCACCCCTCCACTTT. Protein product: CASSPAGAHSPLHF.